The 13 T cell receptor beta chains below were found in one sample sequenced in a study of cytomegalovirus exposure and HLA in healthy donors. 60 Vbeta and 13 Jbeta primers were used in PCR. Assay: immunoSEQ multiplex PCR; the TCRdb copy retains only in-frame clones and omits some. The data show 210,000 or so clones, with roughly 80% seen just once and 2% to 2.5% held by the top ten. Sequenced input: PBMCs. The receptor set was obtained from a woman aged 30 to 39 in good health and CMV-seropositive.

The CDR3 DNA follows: TGTGCCAGCAGCCCAAGGGGGGGCAGCCTACTGTACAATGAGCAGTTCTTC. Encoded protein: CASSPRGGSLLYNEQFF. J is TRBJ2-1 and V is TRBV13; tentatively, D is TRBD2 (7 bases). Trimming stripped 5 bases from V and 4 bases from J, with 21 bases between. The germline CDR1 and CDR2 sequences are PRHDT and FYEKMQ (reference sequence). CDR3 length: 17 amino acids.

This clone was recorded once. This chain joins TRBV29-1 and TRBJ2-5, with TRBD1 as a possible D gene (5 bases). Germline V CDR1 and CDR2: SQVTM, ANQGSEA. CDR3 size: 12 residues. V was cut by 7 bases and J by 2 bases, with 11 bases left in between. The CDR3 here is CSAHRNQETQYF. The CDR3 nucleotides read TGCAGCGCACACAGGAATCAAGAGACCCAGTACTTC.

The V gene is TRBV11-1, the J gene TRBJ2-1; D gene uncertain. Germline-derived CDR1 and CDR2 are SGHAT and FQDESV (reference sequence). V was shortened by 4 bases and J by 9 bases, with 10 bases between the two germline ends. This CDR3 comprises 12 residues. CDR3 sequence (DNA): TGTGCCAGCAGCTCCGAGTTGGTTGAGCAGTTCTTC. Encoded protein: CASSSELVEQFF.

The J gene is TRBJ1-5, the V gene TRBV6-1, with TRBD1 as a possible D gene (5 bases). Trimming shortened V by 1 base and J by 0 bases, and 10 bases separated the two germline ends. Per the germline V gene, CDR1 is MNHNS and CDR2 is SASEGT. This CDR3 has 16 residues. The CDR3 coding sequence is TGTGCCAGCAGTGAAGGTACAGGTTATAGCAATCAGCCCCAGCATTTT. As protein: CASSEGTGYSNQPQHF.

V gene TRBV30 combines with J gene TRBJ1-3, with no clear D. This CDR3 comprises 12 residues. The germline V gene has CDR1 GTSNPN and CDR2 SVGIG (reference sequence). Trimming pared 4 bases from V and 6 bases from J, leaving 10 bases between. CDR3 region: CAWNLLENTIYF. CDR3 bases: TGTGCCTGGAATCTCTTAGAAAACACCATATATTTT.

Points on this clone: This CDR3 is also generated by other DNA sequences in the sample. The chain carries TRBV9 and TRBJ2-3, with a weak D call TRBD2 (6 bases). This CDR3 has 15 residues. CDR1 SGDLS and CDR2 YYNGEE come from the germline V gene. V gave up 0 bases and J gave up 1 base, with 9 bases separating them. The CDR3 loop is CASSVGTGGTDTQYF. The CDR3 DNA reads as TGTGCCAGCAGCGTAGGGACGGGGGGCACAGATACGCAGTATTTT.

The V gene is TRBV13, the J gene TRBJ2-2; 12 positions agree with TRBD2. The CDR3 has 15 amino acids. The V gene end was trimmed by 4 bases and the J gene end by 7 bases; junction bases not matched to a gene: 4. Germline V gene data show CDR1 as PRHDT and CDR2 as FYEKMQ (reference sequence). CDR3 in amino acids: CASSWGLAGDGELFF. CDR3 nucleotide sequence: TGTGCCAGCAGCTGGGGACTAGCGGGTGACGGGGAGCTGTTTTTT.

This clone was seen a single time. The V and J genes are TRBV19 and TRBJ1-1; D not resolved. The CDR3 is 15 amino acids. V lost 8 bases, J lost 1 base, and 17 bases lay in between. The V gene's germline CDR1 is LNHDA and CDR2 SQIVND (reference sequence). CDR3: CASYITVGPNTEAFF. The CDR3 bases are TGTGCCAGTTACATTACAGTGGGCCCGAACACTGAAGCTTTCTTT. Variable domain in full (rest from reference TRBV19 and TRBJ1-1): DGGITQSPKYLFRKEGQNVTLSCEQNLNHDAMYWYRQDPGQGLRLIYYSQIVNDFQKGDIAEGYSVSREKKESFPLTVTSAQKNPTAFYLCASYITVGPNTEAFFGQGTRLTVV.

This sequence joins TRBV5-5 and TRBJ1-6; 8 nucleotides agree with TRBD1. The CDR3 has 14 amino acids. Germline CDR1 and CDR2: SGHKS and YYEKEE (reference sequence). Germline trimming cut 3 bases from V and 8 bases from J; bases unmatched to any gene: 4. The CDR3 coding sequence is TGTGCCAGCAGCTCCACAGGGGGAGATTCACCCCTCCACTTT. This encodes CASSSTGGDSPLHF.

About this clone itself: Other nucleotide sequences in the sample specify the same CDR3. The rearrangement links TRBV5-1 to TRBJ2-5; D is ambiguous. The germline V and J ends were trimmed by 3 bases and 1 base, with 4 bases remaining between them. The CDR3 spans 12 residues. Germline lookup yields CDR1 SGHRS and CDR2 YFSETQ. The CDR3 DNA is TGCGCCAGCAGCTCCAGCCAAGAGACCCAGTACTTC. This translates into CASSSSQETQYF.

The gene calls are TRBV7-9 and TRBJ2-3; 8 bases match TRBD2. The germline V gene has CDR1 SEHNR and CDR2 FQNEAQ (reference sequence). Trimming removed 5 bases from V and 0 bases from J; junction bases left unmatched: 10. The CDR3 is 17 amino acids. CDR3 region: CASSPLSSSGSTDTQYF. The CDR3 nucleotides are TGTGCCAGCAGCCCCCTTTCCTCTAGCGGGAGCACAGATACGCAGTATTTT.

The chain carries TRBV27 and TRBJ2-7; 7 nucleotides agree with TRBD2. The CDR3 runs 19 residues. Germline V gene sequence: CDR1 MNHEY, CDR2 SMNVEV (reference sequence). V gave up 5 bases and J gave up 5 bases; unmatched junction bases: 24. The CDR3 is CASSNPQTSAAVGRDEQYF. The CDR3 DNA reads as TGTGCCAGCAGTAACCCCCAAACTAGCGCAGCAGTAGGAAGGGACGAGCAGTACTTC.

The V and J genes are TRBV28 and TRBJ2-3, with D perhaps TRBD2 (7 bases). The CDR3 runs 15 residues. V was shortened by 8 bases and J by 2 bases, with 17 bases between the two germline ends. Looked up from germline, CDR1 is MDHEN and CDR2 is SYDVKM. This chain's CDR3 is CASGNGGLATDTQYF. CDR3 DNA sequence: TGTGCCAGCGGCAACGGGGGGCTCGCCACAGATACGCAGTATTTT.